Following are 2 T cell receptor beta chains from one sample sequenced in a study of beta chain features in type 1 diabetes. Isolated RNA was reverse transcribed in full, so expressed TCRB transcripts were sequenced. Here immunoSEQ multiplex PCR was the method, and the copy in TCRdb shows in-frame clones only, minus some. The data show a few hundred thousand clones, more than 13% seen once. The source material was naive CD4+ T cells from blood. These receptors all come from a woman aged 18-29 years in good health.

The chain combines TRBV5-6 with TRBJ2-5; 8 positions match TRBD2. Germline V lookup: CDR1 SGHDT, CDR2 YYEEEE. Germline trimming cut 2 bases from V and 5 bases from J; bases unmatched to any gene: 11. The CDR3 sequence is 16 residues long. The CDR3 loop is CASSFKGLVSPETQYF. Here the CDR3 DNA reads TGTGCCAGCAGCTTTAAGGGACTAGTGAGTCCGGAGACCCAGTACTTC. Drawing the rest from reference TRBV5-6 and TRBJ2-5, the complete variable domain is DAGVTQSPTHLIKTRGQQVTLRCSPKSGHDTVSWYQQALGQGPQFIFQYYEEEERQRGNFPDRFSGHQFPNYSSELNVNALLLGDSALYLCASSFKGLVSPETQYFGPGTRLLVL.

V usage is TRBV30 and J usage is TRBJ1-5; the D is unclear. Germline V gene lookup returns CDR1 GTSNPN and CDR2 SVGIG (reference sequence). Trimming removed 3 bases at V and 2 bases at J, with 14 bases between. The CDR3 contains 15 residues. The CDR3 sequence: CAWSYSVSGNQPQHF. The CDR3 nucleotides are TGTGCCTGGAGCTACTCCGTATCGGGCAATCAGCCCCAGCATTTT. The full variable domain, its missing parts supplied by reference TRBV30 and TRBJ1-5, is SQTIHQWPATLVQPVGSPLSLECTVEGTSNPNLYWYRQAAGRGLQLLFYSVGIGQISSEVPQNLSASRPQDRQFILSSKKLLLSDSGFYLCAWSYSVSGNQPQHFGDGTRLSIL.